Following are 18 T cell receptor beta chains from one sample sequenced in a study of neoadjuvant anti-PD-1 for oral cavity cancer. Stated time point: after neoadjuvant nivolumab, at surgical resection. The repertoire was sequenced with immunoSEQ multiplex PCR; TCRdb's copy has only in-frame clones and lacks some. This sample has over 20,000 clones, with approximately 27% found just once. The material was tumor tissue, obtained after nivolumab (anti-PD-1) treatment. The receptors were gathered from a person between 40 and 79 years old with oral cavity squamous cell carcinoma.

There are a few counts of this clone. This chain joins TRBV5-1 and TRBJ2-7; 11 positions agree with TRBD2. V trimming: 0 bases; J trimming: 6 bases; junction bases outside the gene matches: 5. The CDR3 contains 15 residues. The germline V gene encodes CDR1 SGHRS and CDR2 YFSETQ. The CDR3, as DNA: TGCGCCAGCAGCTTGGAAGCTAGCGGGAGGACCGAGCAGTACTTC. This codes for CASSLEASGRTEQYF.

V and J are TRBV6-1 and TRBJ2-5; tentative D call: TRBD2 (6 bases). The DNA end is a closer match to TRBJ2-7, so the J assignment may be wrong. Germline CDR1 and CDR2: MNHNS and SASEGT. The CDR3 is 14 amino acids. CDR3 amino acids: CASSDLAPTYEQYF. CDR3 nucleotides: TGTGCCAGCAGTGACCTAGCGCCGACCTACGAGCAGTACTTC.

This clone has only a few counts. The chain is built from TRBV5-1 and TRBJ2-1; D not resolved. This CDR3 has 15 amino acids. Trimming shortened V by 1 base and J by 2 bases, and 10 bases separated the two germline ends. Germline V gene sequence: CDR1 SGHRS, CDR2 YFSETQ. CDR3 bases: TGCGCCAGCAGCTTGCGATACACACCCTACAATGAGCAGTTCTTC. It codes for CASSLRYTPYNEQFF.

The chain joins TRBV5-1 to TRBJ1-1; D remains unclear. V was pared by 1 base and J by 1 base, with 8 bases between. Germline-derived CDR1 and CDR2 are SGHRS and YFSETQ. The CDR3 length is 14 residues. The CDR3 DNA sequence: TGCGCCAGCAGCTTGACAGCAGGGAACACTGAAGCTTTCTTT. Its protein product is CASSLTAGNTEAFF.

This chain's CDR3 is CASRPGLVLSETQYF. The CDR3, as DNA: TGTGCCAGCAGACCTGGACTAGTTCTGTCAGAGACCCAGTACTTC. The genes are TRBV7-7 and TRBJ2-5; 7 positions match TRBD2. Looked up from germline, CDR1 is SSHAT and CDR2 is FNYEAQ (reference sequence). The J segment lost 4 bases and the V segment lost 6 bases, leaving 11 bases of the junction unmatched. This CDR3 spans 15 amino acids.

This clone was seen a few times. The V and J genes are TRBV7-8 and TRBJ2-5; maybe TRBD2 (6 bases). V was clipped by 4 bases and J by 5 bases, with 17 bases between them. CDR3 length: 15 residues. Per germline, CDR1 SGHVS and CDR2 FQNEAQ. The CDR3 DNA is TGTGCCAGCAGCTCCTTCAGGGAGGCAAGGGAGACCCAGTACTTC. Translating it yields CASSSFREARETQYF. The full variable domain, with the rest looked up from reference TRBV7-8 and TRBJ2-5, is GAGVSQSPRYKVAKRGQDVALRCDPISGHVSLFWYQQALGQGPEFLTYFQNEAQLDKSGLPSDRFFAERPEGSVSTLKIQRTQQEDSAVYLCASSSFREARETQYFGPGTRLLVL.

This CDR3 reads CASNPTGSSYNEQFF. CDR3 in DNA: TGTGCCAGCAACCCGACGGGAAGCTCCTACAATGAGCAGTTCTTC. The rearrangement uses TRBV9 and TRBJ2-1; a possible D gene is TRBD2 (5 bases). Trimming cost V 6 bases and J 0 bases, with 13 bases left between them. The CDR3 spans 15 residues. Germline V gene data show CDR1 as SGDLS and CDR2 as YYNGEE.

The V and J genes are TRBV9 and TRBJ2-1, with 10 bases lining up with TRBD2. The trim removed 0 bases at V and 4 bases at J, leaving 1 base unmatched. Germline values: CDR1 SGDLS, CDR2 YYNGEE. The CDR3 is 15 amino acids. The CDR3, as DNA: TGTGCCAGCAGCGTAGAAGCGGGAGGGTACAATGAGCAGTTCTTC. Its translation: CASSVEAGGYNEQFF.

This CDR3 is CASSYRTGGPLGYTF. CDR3 nucleotides: TGTGCCAGCAGTTACCGGACAGGGGGGCCCCTAGGCTACACCTTC. V and J are TRBV6-5 and TRBJ1-2, with TRBD1 identical over 10 bases. V was clipped by 2 bases and J by 8 bases; unmatched bases: 8. The CDR3 totals 15 residues. Germline V gives CDR1 MNHEY, CDR2 SVGAGI.

The CDR3 DNA is TGCGCCAGCAGCCCGACAGGCTCCTACGAGCAGTACTTC. Translated: CASSPTGSYEQYF. This chain joins TRBV5-1 and TRBJ2-7, with D possibly matching TRBD1 (6 bases). The CDR3 spans 13 residues. V was pared by 4 bases and J by 0 bases, with 8 bases between. Germline V gives CDR1 SGHRS, CDR2 YFSETQ.

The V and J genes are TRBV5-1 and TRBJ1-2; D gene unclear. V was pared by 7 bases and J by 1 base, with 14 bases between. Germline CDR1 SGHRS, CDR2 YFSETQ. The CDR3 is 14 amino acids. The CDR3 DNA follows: TGCGCCAGCTCCTCCGCGACAAATAACTATGGCTACACCTTC. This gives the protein CASSSATNNYGYTF. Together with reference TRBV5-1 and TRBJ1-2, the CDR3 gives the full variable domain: KAGVTQTPRYLIKTRGQQVTLSCSPISGHRSVSWYQQTPGQGLQFLFEYFSETQRNKGNFPGRFSGRQFSNSRSEMNVSTLELGDSALYLCASSSATNNYGYTFGSGTRLTVV.

CDR3 sequence: CASRDWRGNQPQHF. The CDR3 DNA sequence: TGTGCCAGTAGAGATTGGAGGGGGAATCAGCCCCAGCATTTT. The chain employs TRBV19 and TRBJ1-5; a possible D gene is TRBD1 (6 bases). The CDR3 covers 14 residues. The germline V and J ends were trimmed by 6 bases and 4 bases, with 13 bases remaining between them. Germline values: CDR1 LNHDA, CDR2 SQIVND (reference sequence).

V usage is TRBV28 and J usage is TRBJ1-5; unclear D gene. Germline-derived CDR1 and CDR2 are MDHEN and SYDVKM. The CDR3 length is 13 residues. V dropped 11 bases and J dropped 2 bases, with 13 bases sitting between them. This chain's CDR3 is CAATPIGNQPQHF. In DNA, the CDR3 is TGTGCCGCCACTCCTATCGGCAATCAGCCCCAGCATTTT.

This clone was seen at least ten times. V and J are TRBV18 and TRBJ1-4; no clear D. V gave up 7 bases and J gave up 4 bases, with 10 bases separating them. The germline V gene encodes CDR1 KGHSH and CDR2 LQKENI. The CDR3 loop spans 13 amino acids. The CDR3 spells CASFAGINEKLFF. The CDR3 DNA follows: TGTGCCAGCTTTGCGGGGATTAATGAAAAACTGTTTTTT.

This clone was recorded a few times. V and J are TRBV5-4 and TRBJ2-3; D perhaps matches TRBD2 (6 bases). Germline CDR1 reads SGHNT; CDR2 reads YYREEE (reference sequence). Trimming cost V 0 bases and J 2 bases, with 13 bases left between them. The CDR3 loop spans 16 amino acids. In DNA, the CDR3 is TGTGCCAGCAGCTTGGATTTGGTAGCGGCCACAGATACGCAGTATTTT. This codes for CASSLDLVAATDTQYF.

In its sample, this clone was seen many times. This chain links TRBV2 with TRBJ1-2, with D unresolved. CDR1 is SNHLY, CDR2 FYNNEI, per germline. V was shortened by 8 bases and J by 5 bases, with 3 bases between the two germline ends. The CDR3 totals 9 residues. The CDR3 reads CASGYGYTF. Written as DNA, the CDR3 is TGTGCCAGCGGGTATGGCTACACCTTC.

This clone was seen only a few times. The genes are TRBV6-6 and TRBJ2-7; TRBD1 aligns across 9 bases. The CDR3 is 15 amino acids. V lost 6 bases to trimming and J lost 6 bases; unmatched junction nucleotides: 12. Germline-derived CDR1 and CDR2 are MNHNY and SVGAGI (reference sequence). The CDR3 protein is CASSSPGQGKVEQYF. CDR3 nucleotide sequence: TGTGCCAGCAGCTCACCTGGACAGGGGAAGGTCGAGCAGTACTTC.

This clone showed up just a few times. The CDR3 coding sequence is TGCAGCGGGAAAGGGGGATCTGAAGCTTTCTTT. Translating gives CSGKGGSEAFF. This sequence joins TRBV29-1 and TRBJ1-1; TRBD1 is a possible D gene (6 bases). V lost 7 bases and J 6 bases, leaving 12 bases between the germline ends. The CDR3 is made up of 11 amino acids. Germline CDR1 reads SQVTM; CDR2 reads ANQGSEA.